The present entry profiles one T cell receptor (beta chain) with its context. What it recognizes is unknown. The data originate from a study of cytomegalovirus exposure and HLA in healthy donors. Looking at the study overall: The 120 validation repertoires used the same platform as the roughly 700 first-cohort repertoires (as reported by a later analysis). Overall study results and limits: Researchers counted around 170 TCR beta chains as cytomegalovirus-associated. Reported results showed that the classifier diagnosed cytomegalovirus status with high specificity and sensitivity. TCR sequences were mostly rare, though some public TCRs occurred in many donors.

The assay was immunoSEQ multiplex PCR, and TCRdb's table has in-frame clones only and misses some. In the table there are around 150,000 clones, about 95% of which are singletons. This CDR3 contains 14 residues. Trimming cost V 1 base and J 5 bases, with 11 bases left between them. Germline values: CDR1 MNHEY, CDR2 SVGAGI. The chain uses TRBV6-5 and TRBJ1-2; D remains ambiguous. The specimen was PBMCs. The source is a woman younger than 35 in good health and CMV-seronegative. This CDR3 reads CASSYFPERYGYTF. The CDR3 DNA follows: TGTGCCAGCAGTTACTTTCCCGAGAGGTATGGCTACACCTTC.